Reported below is one TCR beta chain. This record comes from a study of T cell changes during pregnancy in multiple sclerosis. The CDR3 totals 13 residues. Germline CDR1 reads SGHNT; CDR2 reads YYREEE (reference sequence). V lost 2 bases and J 4 bases, leaving 7 bases between the germline ends. Repertoires were generated with immunoSEQ multiplex PCR, while TCRdb's copy carries only in-frame clones and drops some. The table lists 80,000 to 100,000 clones, about nine tenths of them singletons. This sample comprised peripheral blood, obtained in the second trimester of pregnancy. The receptor was isolated from a female donor in good health, enrolled as a control in a pregnancy study. The rearrangement uses TRBV5-4 and TRBJ1-3; D gene uncertain. The CDR3 nucleotides are TGTGCCAGCAGCTTCGTTGGCGGAAACACCATATATTTT. As protein: CASSFVGGNTIYF.